This TCR beta chain was observed in a study of Tregs in tolerant kidney transplant recipients. Study-wide results and limits: Tregs expanded with activated donor B cells seemed most donor-specific.

Here immunoSEQ multiplex PCR was the method, and the copy in TCRdb shows in-frame clones only, minus some. The sample data list approximately 30,000 clones. Germline V gives CDR1 KGHSH, CDR2 LQKENI. V lost 4 bases to trimming and J lost 6 bases, with 10 bases between them. The length of the CDR3 is 12 residues. Notes on this clone: The antigen is unknown. Read data end 3 residues before the CDR3 end; the end is taken from the germline J gene.

The nonmyeloablative bone marrow transplants came from related graft donors, with transient mixed chimerism. This chain joins TRBV18 and TRBJ2-7; perhaps TRBD1 as D (5 bases). The sequences come from CD4+ T cells from blood (PBMCs), collected 24 months after the transplant. This receptor was identified in a human patient who received a combined kidney and bone marrow transplant. The graft donor may have contributed some T cells. CDR3 DNA, as far as it was read: TGTGCCAGCTCACTTACCCAGGGCGAG. Its translation is CASSLTQGE. The CDR3 in its entirety is CASSLTQGEQYF.